This T cell receptor (beta chain) was found in a study of T cells in Graves' hyperthyroidism and ophthalmopathy. RNA transcripts provided the source from which TCR beta CDR3 regions were amplified. First-round RT-PCR targeting the TCR CDR3 was performed with the HTBI primer set. TCRdb reprocessed the multiplex PCR reads with MiXCR, giving one entry per CDR3 protein. The sample holds tens of thousands of distinct CDR3 sequences, approximately 53% seen once. V was shortened by 1 base and J by 12 bases, with 21 bases between the two germline ends. This CDR3 region has 16 residues. Germline CDR1 and CDR2: KGHDR and SFDVKD.

The sequence derives from a man between 18 and 29 years old with Graves' hyperthyroidism. V is TRBV24-1 and J is TRBJ2-1; maybe TRBD1 (5 bases). The material sequenced was peripheral blood or thyroid tissue (not recorded which). The CDR3 DNA is TGTGCCACCAGTGATTTTCAGGACACCTGGTCTCAGGGGCAGTTCTTC. It codes for CATSDFQDTWSQGQFF.